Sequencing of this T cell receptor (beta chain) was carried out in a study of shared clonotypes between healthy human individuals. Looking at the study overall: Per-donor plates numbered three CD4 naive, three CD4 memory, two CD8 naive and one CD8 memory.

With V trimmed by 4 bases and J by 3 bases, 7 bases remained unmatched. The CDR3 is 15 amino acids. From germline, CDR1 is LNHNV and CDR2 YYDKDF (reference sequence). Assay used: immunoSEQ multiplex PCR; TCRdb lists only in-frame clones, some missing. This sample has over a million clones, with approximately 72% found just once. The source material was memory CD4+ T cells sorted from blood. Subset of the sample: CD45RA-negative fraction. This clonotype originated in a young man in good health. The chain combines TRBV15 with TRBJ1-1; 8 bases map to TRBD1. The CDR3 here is CATSNDDRGDTEAFF. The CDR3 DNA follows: TGTGCCACCAGCAATGACGACAGGGGAGACACTGAAGCTTTCTTT.